This TCR beta chain came from a study of regulatory T cells in long-lasting Graves disease. Study results and limitations: The study found TRBV28, TRBJ1-2 and TRBJ2-5 favored in persistent disease. Whereas new patients shared 870 or so public clonotypes, persistent patients shared more, at about 3,000.

Noted time point: newly diagnosed GD, antithyroid drugs for less than 3 months. Researchers made the TCR library from RNA that was extracted from PBMCs. The length of the CDR3 is 14 residues. CDR1 is MNHNS, CDR2 SASEGT, per germline. Trimming at V came to 7 bases and at J to 0 bases, leaving 3 bases not matched to a gene. CDR3 regions were amplified by Arm-PCR using iRepertoire HTBI primers to build TCR beta libraries. A single record per CDR3 protein comes from TCRdb applying MiXCR to the multiplex PCR reads. Among roughly 500,000 distinct CDR3 sequences, 14% were seen once, and the ten largest hold approximately 17%. Notes on this clonotype: What it binds is unknown.

Another study also made use of these data, one on T cells in Graves' hyperthyroidism and ophthalmopathy. From that paper: Appearing also in blood were most of the thyroid clonotypes expanded above 0.001.

This material consisted of peripheral blood mononuclear cells (PBMCs), taken at new diagnosis, from a patient treated with antithyroid drugs. The origin of this receptor is a woman between 45 and 60 years old with Graves disease. The chain has TRBV6-1 and TRBJ2-7, with TRBD2 identical over 10 bases. In DNA form, the CDR3 reads TGTGCCAGCAATAGCGGGGGGAGCTCCTACGAGCAGTACTTC. Protein sequence: CASNSGGSSYEQYF.